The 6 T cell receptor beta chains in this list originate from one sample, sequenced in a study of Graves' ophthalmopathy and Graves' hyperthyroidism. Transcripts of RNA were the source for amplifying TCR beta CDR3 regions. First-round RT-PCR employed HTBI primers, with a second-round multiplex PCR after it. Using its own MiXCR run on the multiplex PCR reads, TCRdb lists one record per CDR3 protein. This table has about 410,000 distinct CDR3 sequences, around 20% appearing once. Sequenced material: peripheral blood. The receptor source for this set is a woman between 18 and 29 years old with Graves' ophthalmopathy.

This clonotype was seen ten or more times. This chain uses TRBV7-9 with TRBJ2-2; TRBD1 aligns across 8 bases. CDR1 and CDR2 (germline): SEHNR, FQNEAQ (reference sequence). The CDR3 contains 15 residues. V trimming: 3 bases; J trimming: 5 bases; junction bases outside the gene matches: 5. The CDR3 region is CASSFAGGGTGELFF. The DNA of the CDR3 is TGTGCCAGCAGCTTTGCAGGGGGCGGAACCGGGGAGCTGTTTTTT.

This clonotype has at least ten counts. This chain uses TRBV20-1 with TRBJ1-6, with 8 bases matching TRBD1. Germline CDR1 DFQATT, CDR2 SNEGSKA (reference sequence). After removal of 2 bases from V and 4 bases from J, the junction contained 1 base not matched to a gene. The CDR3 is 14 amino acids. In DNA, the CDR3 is TGCAGTGCTAGACAGGGGGCATATAATTCACCCCTCCACTTT. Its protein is CSARQGAYNSPLHF.

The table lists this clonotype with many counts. The CDR3 coding sequence is TGCGCCAGCAGTGTGGGACCGAATCAGCCCCAGCATTTT. This translates into CASSVGPNQPQHF. This chain uses TRBV5-1 with TRBJ1-5, with D possibly matching TRBD1 (5 bases). Per the germline V gene, CDR1 is SGHRS and CDR2 is YFSETQ. There are 13 residues in the CDR3. Trimming took 5 bases from V and 4 from J, leaving 10 bases between them.

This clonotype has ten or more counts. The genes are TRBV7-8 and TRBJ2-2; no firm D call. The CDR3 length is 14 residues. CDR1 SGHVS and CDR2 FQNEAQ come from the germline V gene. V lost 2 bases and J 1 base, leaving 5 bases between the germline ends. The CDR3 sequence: CASSLPVNTGELFF. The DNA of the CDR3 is TGTGCCAGCAGCTTACCTGTGAACACCGGGGAGCTGTTTTTT.

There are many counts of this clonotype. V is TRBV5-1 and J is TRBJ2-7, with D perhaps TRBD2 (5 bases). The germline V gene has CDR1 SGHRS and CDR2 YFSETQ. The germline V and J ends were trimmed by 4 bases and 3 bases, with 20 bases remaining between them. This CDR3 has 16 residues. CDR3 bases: TGCGCCAGCAGCATGGACTGGGCCCTACCTAACTACGAGCAGTACTTC. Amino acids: CASSMDWALPNYEQYF.

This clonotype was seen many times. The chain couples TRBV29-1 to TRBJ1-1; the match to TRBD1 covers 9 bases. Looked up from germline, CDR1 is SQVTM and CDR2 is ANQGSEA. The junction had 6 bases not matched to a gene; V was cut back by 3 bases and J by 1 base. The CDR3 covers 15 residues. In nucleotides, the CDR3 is TGCAGCGTTGACCCTTTGGACAGGGGGAACACTGAAGCTTTCTTT. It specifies CSVDPLDRGNTEAFF.